The 16 T cell receptor beta chains presented below share a single source sample, sequenced in a study of regulatory T cells in long-lasting Graves disease (dated by TCRdb to about 2021). The library was generated by multiplex PCR. TCRdb shows the sequencer as Illumina HiSeq 4000. To build TCR beta libraries, CDR3 regions were amplified by Arm-PCR using iRepertoire HTBI primers. Clones were called with MiXCR by TCRdb after fastp trimmed the public reads at Q25, and only in-frame beta chains were retained. Rows with a matching CDR3 protein are joined into one entry that keeps the most common DNA and genes. The sample profile shows a few hundred thousand distinct CDR3 sequences; around 17% of them were found once. The top ten clones comprise around 27% of the sample. The time point label, read with the paper, signifies: newly diagnosed GD, antithyroid drugs for less than 3 months. RNA was extracted from PBMCs in TRIzol for both TCR sequencing and RNA sequencing.

The same sample was also used in a study of T cells in Graves' hyperthyroidism and ophthalmopathy.

Sequencing was performed on peripheral blood mononuclear cells (PBMCs), taken at new diagnosis, from a patient treated with antithyroid drugs. The receptors here all came from a man in his forties with Graves disease. Donor details come from another sample of the same person, matched by shared clones.

With regard to this clonotype: A far larger clone is off by one base, so a read error is likely. The chain couples TRBV18 to TRBJ2-1; possibly TRBD2 for D (6 bases). This CDR3 is 13 amino acids long. The germline V gene has CDR1 KGHSH and CDR2 LQKENI. Trimming left V 3 bases short and J 13 bases short, with 16 bases between. CDR3 DNA: TGTGCCAGCTCACCCCAGGACTATGAGACCCAGTTCTTC. This encodes CASSPQDYETQFF. The variable domain in full, with the rest retrieved from reference TRBV18 and TRBJ2-1, is NAGVMQNPRHLVRRRGQEARLRCSPMKGHSHVYWYRQLPEEGLKFMVYLQKENIIDESGMPKERFSAEFPKEGPSILRIQQVVRGDSAAYFCASSPQDYETQFFGPGTRLTVL.

This clonotype was seen at least ten times. CDR3 sequence (DNA): TGTGCCAGCTCACCAATAGCGGGGGGGCACAATGAGCAGTTCTTC. It encodes CASSPIAGGHNEQFF. The chain uses TRBV18 and TRBJ2-1, with TRBD2 identical over 11 bases. J lost 5 bases, V lost 2 bases, and 2 bases had no gene match. The CDR3 is 15 residues long. The germline V gene has CDR1 KGHSH and CDR2 LQKENI.

About this clonotype: This likely reflects a read error, since a far larger clone is one base away. The genes are TRBV3-1 and TRBJ2-7; 9 nucleotides match TRBD2. The end of the DNA fits TRBJ2-5 better, so the J call may be wrong. This CDR3 is built from 15 residues. Germline V lookup: CDR1 LGHDT, CDR2 YNNKEL (reference sequence). The CDR3 sequence is CGSSQRGGAGETQYF. DNA for the CDR3: TGTGGCAGCAGCCAACGCGGGGGGGCCGGAGAGACCCAGTACTTC.

The genes are TRBV3-1 and TRBJ2-7; possible D gene TRBD1, 6 bases. The V and J ends lost 5 bases and 2 bases respectively, with 16 bases between them. Per the germline V gene, CDR1 is LGHDT and CDR2 is YNNKEL (reference sequence). This CDR3 comprises 15 residues. The DNA of the CDR3 is TGTGCCAGCAGCGTAGGGGGTGGCAGCACCTACGAGCAGTACTTC. This gives the protein CASSVGGGSTYEQYF.

This clonotype showed up many times. J is TRBJ2-7 and V is TRBV20-1; 10 bases fit TRBD2. CDR3 size: 14 residues. The V and J ends lost 0 bases and 3 bases, in that order; junction bases with no gene match: 2. Germline CDR1 DFQATT, CDR2 SNEGSKA (reference sequence). CDR3 in amino acids: CSARESGGVYEQYF. The CDR3 DNA is TGCAGTGCTAGAGAAAGCGGGGGGGTCTACGAGCAGTACTTC.

This clonotype was found many times. The chain has TRBV28 and TRBJ2-4; the match to TRBD2 covers 7 bases. In germline, CDR1 is MDHEN, CDR2 SYDVKM. The CDR3 covers 18 residues. After removal of 2 bases from V and 0 bases from J, the junction contained 10 bases not matched to a gene. The CDR3 DNA is TGTGCCAGCAGTTTACGATTTAGGCGGGAGTTAGCCAAAAACATTCAGTACTTC. Translation gives CASSLRFRRELAKNIQYF.

This clonotype occurred many times. The chain links TRBV18 to TRBJ2-7, with D perhaps TRBD1 (5 bases). V lost 5 bases, J lost 3 bases, and 11 bases lay in between. The CDR3 is 13 residues long. The germline V gene has CDR1 KGHSH and CDR2 LQKENI. The CDR3 sequence: CASSIDRDYEQYF. Here the CDR3 DNA reads TGTGCCAGCTCAATCGACAGAGACTACGAGCAGTACTTC. Based on the CDR3 plus reference TRBV18 and TRBJ2-7, the full variable domain is NAGVMQNPRHLVRRRGQEARLRCSPMKGHSHVYWYRQLPEEGLKFMVYLQKENIIDESGMPKERFSAEFPKEGPSILRIQQVVRGDSAAYFCASSIDRDYEQYFGPGTRLTVT.

At least ten counts were recorded for this clonotype. The V and J genes are TRBV3-1 and TRBJ2-3; a weak D match, TRBD1 (5 bases). In germline, CDR1 is LGHDT, CDR2 YNNKEL (reference sequence). There are 16 residues in the CDR3. V dropped 2 bases and J dropped 0 bases, with 12 bases sitting between them. The CDR3 loop reads CASSQYRTRSTDTQYF. The CDR3 DNA follows: TGTGCCAGCAGCCAATACAGGACAAGAAGCACAGATACGCAGTATTTT.

The chain recombines TRBV24-1 with TRBJ2-1; D call uncertain. V lost 5 bases to trimming and J lost 3 bases, with 7 bases between them. The germline gives CDR1 KGHDR, CDR2 SFDVKD. CDR3 length: 13 amino acids. For the CDR3, the DNA is TGTGCCACCAGTGTGTCGAGCTACAATGAGCAGTTCTTC. Translating gives CATSVSSYNEQFF.

The chain has TRBV10-3 and TRBJ2-1; 7 bases are a match to TRBD2. Germline V gives CDR1 ENHRY, CDR2 SYGVKD. The CDR3 loop spans 15 amino acids. J lost 6 bases, V lost 2 bases, and 7 bases had no gene match. CDR3 DNA sequence: TGTGCCATCAGTGAGAGGGGAGGGGCTCGCAATGAGCAGTTCTTC. Translated, it gives CAISERGGARNEQFF.

This clonotype was seen ten or more times. The chain joins TRBV9 to TRBJ2-3; no clear D gene. V lost 0 bases and J lost 2, with 4 bases in between. Germline V gene data show CDR1 as SGDLS and CDR2 as YYNGEE. The CDR3 length is 13 residues. The DNA for the CDR3 is TGTGCCAGCAGCGTAGGGAACACAGATACGCAGTATTTT. Translated, it gives CASSVGNTDTQYF.

This clonotype was seen ten or more times. This rearrangement joins TRBV7-9 to TRBJ2-7, with TRBD1 identical over 7 bases. CDR1 is SEHNR, CDR2 FQNEAQ, per germline (reference sequence). The CDR3 length is 15 residues. With V trimmed by 1 base and J by 2 bases, 5 bases remained unmatched. The CDR3 DNA follows: TGTGCCAGCAGCTTAGGAGGGACAGACACCTACGAGCAGTACTTC. Its translation: CASSLGGTDTYEQYF.

The rearrangement links TRBV5-6 to TRBJ2-3; TRBD1 agrees at 9 bases. There are 16 residues in the CDR3. Germline V gene lookup returns CDR1 SGHDT and CDR2 YYEEEE. V lost 0 bases, J lost 5 bases, and 7 bases stayed unmatched. CDR3 nucleotide sequence: TGTGCCAGCAGCTTGGCCGGGACAGGGAGTATAGATACGCAGTATTTT. This gives the protein CASSLAGTGSIDTQYF.

V usage is TRBV5-4 and J usage is TRBJ1-6; D remains ambiguous. The CDR3 loop spans 15 amino acids. The germline V gene encodes CDR1 SGHNT and CDR2 YYREEE (reference sequence). Trimming removed 2 bases from V and 7 bases from J, with 13 bases in between. The CDR3 region is CASSFFNQLNSPLHF. The CDR3, as DNA: TGTGCCAGCAGCTTCTTCAACCAATTGAATTCACCCCTCCACTTT.

This clonotype has at least ten counts. The chain has TRBV2 and TRBJ2-5, with TRBD2 matching 11 bases. The ends lost 4 bases at V and 5 bases at J; junction bases unmatched: 6. Germline assignment: CDR1 SNHLY and CDR2 FYNNEI. This CDR3 has 15 amino acids. The CDR3 DNA follows: TGTGCCAGCAGTGCTGGTAGCGGGGGGGTTGAGACCCAGTACTTC. Translating gives CASSAGSGGVETQYF.

This clonotype is labeled as medium-sized (0.01 to 0.1%). V and J are TRBV5-8 and TRBJ2-3; 9 bases map to TRBD2. Germline V CDR1 and CDR2: SGHTS, YDEGEE. The CDR3 has 14 residues. V was clipped by 2 bases and J by 6 bases; unmatched bases: 4. In nucleotides, the CDR3 is TGTGCCAGCAGCTTTAGCGGGGGTGGTGATACGCAGTATTTT. Amino acids: CASSFSGGGDTQYF.